The subject of this entry is one T cell receptor beta chain. The antigen is not known. Clones were sequenced by immunoSEQ multiplex PCR, and TCRdb holds only the in-frame ones, with some missing. The sample holds about 40,000 clones, just under 95% seen once. This sample stems from a study of tissue T cells after allogeneic stem cell transplantation. Study details: Several unmodified and three CD34-selected T-cell-depleted grafts went to graft-versus-host disease patients. The study, taken as a whole, reports: The study did not identify alloreactive or antigen-specific tissue TCRs, and some clones might be persisting host cells. Within patients, tissue anatomy strongly shaped TCR repertoire composition.

Per the germline V gene, CDR1 is LGHDT and CDR2 is YNNKEL (reference sequence). The length of the CDR3 is 16 residues. With 0 bases clipped from V and 9 bases from J, the junction kept 7 bases outside the gene matches. This clonotype was obtained from a woman aged 40-69 years who later had graft-versus-host disease after an allogeneic stem cell transplant. The sample consisted of blood, taken before transplantation. The chain has TRBV3-1 (or the pseudogene TRBV3-2) and TRBJ1-6; 8 nucleotides line up with TRBD1. CDR3 DNA: TGTGCCAGCAGCCAAGAGGCGGCGACAGGGGTTTCACCCCTCCACTTT. Its translation: CASSQEAATGVSPLHF.